Below are 29 T cell receptor beta chains sequenced from a single sample in a study of low-dose radiotherapy and immunotherapy resistance in tumors. Time point: before trial treatment. TRAV and TRBV primers primed cDNA for both TCRalpha and TCRbeta. The authors amplified TCRs for 20 PCR cycles with a constant-region primer and a V-primer adapter. One entry per CDR3 protein, called by TCRdb with MiXCR from the reads. This sample carries tens of thousands of distinct CDR3 sequences, about a quarter of them seen once, and the ten largest clones take 6.5% to 8%. The material sequenced was PBMCs, taken before treatment. The receptor source for this set is a male donor with rectosigmoid adenocarcinoma.

Many counts were recorded for this clonotype. The CDR3 DNA is TGTGCCAGCAGTGGCCGGACGAGTCGAGTTTCCGTAGATACGCAGTATTTT. It codes for CASSGRTSRVSVDTQYF. The gene calls are TRBV6-1 and TRBJ2-3; D is unresolved. Trimming removed 4 bases from V and 5 bases from J, with 22 bases in between. Germline assignment: CDR1 MNHNS and CDR2 SASEGT. CDR3 size: 17 residues.

This clonotype was recorded at least ten times. The CDR3 reads CSALSVQDSYEQYF. In DNA form, the CDR3 reads TGCAGCGCGCTATCGGTTCAGGACTCCTACGAGCAGTACTTC. J is TRBJ2-7 and V is TRBV29-1; D ambiguous. The CDR3 contains 14 residues. Germline assignment: CDR1 SQVTM and CDR2 ANQGSEA. V gave up 7 bases and J gave up 0 bases, with 16 bases separating them.

The table lists this clonotype with many counts. Here the CDR3 reads CASSRQVRVDTQYF. For the CDR3, the DNA is TGTGCCAGCAGTCGACAGGTTAGGGTAGATACGCAGTATTTT. The chain joins TRBV6-5 to TRBJ2-3, with D possibly being TRBD1 (6 bases). The CDR3 has 14 amino acids. CDR1 and CDR2 from the germline V gene are MNHEY and SVGAGI. The V gene lost 5 bases and the J gene lost 5 bases, with 14 bases spanning the gap.

This clonotype appeared many times. V and J are TRBV7-2 and TRBJ2-5, with 7 bases matching TRBD2. J gave up 5 bases and V 7 bases, and 13 bases lay outside the gene matches. Per germline, CDR1 SGHTA and CDR2 FQGNSA. The CDR3 is 15 amino acids. The CDR3 DNA reads TGTGCCAGCACCTCAGTGGCGGGAGCGGCGGAGACCCAGTACTTC. This encodes CASTSVAGAAETQYF. The entire variable domain, with the rest obtained from reference TRBV7-2 and TRBJ2-5, is as follows: GAGVSQSPSNKVTEKGKDVELRCDPISGHTALYWYRQSLGQGLEFLIYFQGNSAPDKSGLPSDRFSAERTGGSVSTLTIQRTQQEDSAVYLCASTSVAGAAETQYFGPGTRLLVL.

This clonotype was counted many times. V usage is TRBV2 and J usage is TRBJ2-5; 8 nucleotides line up with TRBD2. The CDR3 consists of 17 residues. With 2 bases clipped from V and 2 bases from J, the junction kept 10 bases outside the gene matches. The germline CDR1 and CDR2 sequences are SNHLY and FYNNEI. CDR3 sequence: CASSENGAGVQQETQYF. As DNA, the CDR3 is TGTGCCAGCAGTGAAAACGGAGCGGGGGTGCAACAAGAGACCCAGTACTTC.

This clonotype was counted ten times or more. The rearrangement links TRBV20-1 to TRBJ1-5, with TRBD1 identical over 7 bases. V was pared by 5 bases and J by 5 bases, with 12 bases of the junction left unmatched. The CDR3 runs 15 residues. Germline V gene data show CDR1 as DFQATT and CDR2 as SNEGSKA (reference sequence). The CDR3: CSAPHPRGIDQPQHF. The CDR3 DNA reads as TGCAGTGCTCCCCACCCCAGGGGGATCGATCAGCCCCAGCATTTT.

As for this clonotype: A far bigger clonotype differs at one base, so this is likely a read error. The rearrangement joins TRBV6-4 to TRBJ2-1, with 10 bases lining up with TRBD2. Germline CDR1 is MRHNA and CDR2 is SNTAGT. J was trimmed by 6 bases and V by 7 bases; bases with no gene match: 9. The CDR3 runs to 15 residues. CDR3 residues: CASTNSGRTSNEQFF. Here the CDR3 DNA reads TGTGCCAGCACCAATAGCGGGAGGACCAGCAATGAGCAGTTCTTC.

The sample holds a few counts of this clonotype. The V and J genes are TRBV9 and TRBJ2-1; TRBD2 aligns across 10 bases. Per germline, CDR1 SGDLS and CDR2 YYNGEE. This CDR3 is built from 15 residues. The J segment lost 8 bases and the V segment lost 0 bases, leaving 5 bases of the junction unmatched. CDR3 bases: TGTGCCAGCAGCGTAGTACCTAGCGGGAGCTATGAGCAGTTCTTC. It yields the protein CASSVVPSGSYEQFF.

This clonotype was seen many times. The V gene is TRBV28, the J gene TRBJ2-7; D not certain. The CDR3 extends over 13 amino acids. Germline V gene data show CDR1 as MDHEN and CDR2 as SYDVKM. Trimming removed 3 bases at V and 2 bases at J, with 8 bases between. The chain's CDR3 is CASSLVNAYEQYF. The CDR3 DNA is TGTGCCAGCAGTTTGGTCAACGCCTACGAGCAGTACTTC. Filled out from reference TRBV28 and TRBJ2-7, the complete variable domain reads DVKVTQSSRYLVKRTGEKVFLECVQDMDHENMFWYRQDPGLGLRLIYFSYDVKMKEKGDIPEGYSVSREKKERFSLILESASTNQTSMYLCASSLVNAYEQYFGPGTRLTVT.

As concerns this clonotype: It is unclear where the CDR3 begins or ends on the DNA, so no DNA is shown, and the CDR3 is as TCRdb lists it. The chain combines TRBV2 with TRBJ2-7; the listed D gene, TRBD2, was not tested against the DNA. CDR1 SNHLY and CDR2 FYNNEI come from the germline V gene. Including both end residues, the CDR3 is 23 amino acids long. This CDR3 reads CASTNQTSMYLCASSLSGPEQYF.

This clonotype was observed a few times. V and J are TRBV10-3 and TRBJ1-2; the D is unclear. V lost 2 bases, J lost 3 bases, and 4 bases lay in between. This CDR3 is 12 amino acids long. Germline assignment: CDR1 ENHRY and CDR2 SYGVKD. CDR3 nucleotides: TGTGCCATCAGTGAGCGGTACTATGGCTACACCTTC. Amino acids: CAISERYYGYTF.

The V call is TRBV4-2, the J call TRBJ1-1; no reliable D call. Germline CDR1 LGHNA, CDR2 YNFKEQ. V lost 0 bases and J lost 0, with 5 bases in between. This CDR3 spans 14 amino acids. In nucleotides, the CDR3 is TGTGCCAGCAGCCAAGACCCTCTGAACACTGAAGCTTTCTTT. Protein sequence: CASSQDPLNTEAFF.

V gene TRBV30 combines with J gene TRBJ2-7, with 7 bases fitting TRBD2. Germline lookup yields CDR1 GTSNPN and CDR2 SVGIG (reference sequence). The V segment lost 1 base and the J segment 7 bases; nucleotides outside the gene matches: 4. CDR3 length: 12 residues. The CDR3 coding sequence is TGTGCCTGGAGTGACGGAGCGGGAGAGCAGTACTTC. It translates to CAWSDGAGEQYF.

This clonotype was observed at least ten times. The rearrangement joins TRBV7-2 to TRBJ2-7; 9 bases map to TRBD1. The length of the CDR3 is 14 residues. The V gene's germline CDR1 is SGHTA and CDR2 FQGNSA. V shed 4 bases, J shed 7 bases, and the junction held 8 bases outside the gene matches. CDR3 DNA: TGTGCCAGCAGCTCCGGACAGGGGAGGGATGAGCAGTACTTC. Translating it yields CASSSGQGRDEQYF.

About this clonotype: With only one base between it and a far larger clone, this is likely a read error. The final CDR3 position lacks the conserved phenylalanine or tryptophan, pointing to a likely read error. The rearrangement uses TRBV4-2 and TRBJ2-7, with unresolved D. With the DNA end fitting TRBJ2-5 better, the J assignment may be wrong. The CDR3 totals 13 residues. The germline CDR1 and CDR2 sequences are LGHNA and YNFKEQ. The CDR3 DNA reads TGTGCCAGCAGCCAAGATTCGGAGGAGACCCAGTACCTC. This sequence encodes CASSQDSEETQYL.

This clonotype was seen at least ten times. The V gene is TRBV6-1, the J gene TRBJ2-5; possibly TRBD1 for D (5 bases). Germline CDR1 MNHNS, CDR2 SASEGT. The CDR3 has 13 residues. V shed 8 bases and J shed 4 bases, with 14 bases lying between them. The DNA for the CDR3 is TGTGCCAGCCAGAAACAGGAACTAGAGACCCAGTACTTC. It encodes CASQKQELETQYF.

V usage is TRBV7-9 and J usage is TRBJ2-2; unclear D gene. Germline V gene data show CDR1 as SEHNR and CDR2 as FQNEAQ (reference sequence). V was shortened by 3 bases and J by 4 bases, with 12 bases between the two germline ends. This CDR3 has 15 residues. Here the CDR3 DNA reads TGTGCCAGCAGCTTCATAGGGTTCGGCACCGGGGAGCTGTTTTTT. Amino acids: CASSFIGFGTGELFF.

Ten or more counts support this clonotype. The chain has TRBV25-1 and TRBJ2-1; 7 bases align to TRBD1. V was clipped by 3 bases and J by 8 bases; unmatched bases: 10. CDR1 is MGHDK and CDR2 is SYGVNS in the germline V gene. This CDR3 contains 15 residues. CDR3 sequence reads: CASSDPTGLGHEQFF. In DNA, the CDR3 is TGTGCCAGCAGTGACCCGACAGGGCTTGGCCATGAGCAGTTCTTC.

This clonotype was detected ten times or more. The chain uses TRBV20-1 and TRBJ2-3; 12 nucleotides agree with TRBD2. Losses at the gene ends were 3 bases for V and 5 bases for J; bases not matched to a gene: 6. The length of the CDR3 is 15 residues. Germline V gene data show CDR1 as DFQATT and CDR2 as SNEGSKA (reference sequence). CDR3 nucleotide sequence: TGCAGTGCTAGGGCTAGCGGGGGGGCCGGAGATACGCAGTATTTT. It is translated as CSARASGGAGDTQYF.

The table lists this clonotype with many counts. The chain couples TRBV3-1 to TRBJ2-2, with D possibly being TRBD1 (6 bases). Germline V gives CDR1 LGHDT, CDR2 YNNKEL (reference sequence). V lost 2 bases, J lost 6 bases, and 16 bases lay in between. This CDR3 contains 16 residues. The CDR3 nucleotides are TGTGCCAGCAGCCAATTGGGGGCAGGGGAAGCCGGGGAGCTGTTTTTT. It yields the protein CASSQLGAGEAGELFF.

The chain has TRBV7-2 and TRBJ2-4; a weak D match, TRBD2 (6 bases). The CDR3 is 15 amino acids. Trimming stripped 11 bases from V and 2 bases from J, with 19 bases between. The germline gives CDR1 SGHTA, CDR2 FQGNSA. The CDR3 region has the DNA TGTGCCGGCTTGGCGGAGGGCGTAACCAAAAACATTCAGTACTTC. This codes for CAGLAEGVTKNIQYF.

This clonotype occurred many times. This chain uses TRBV6-2 or TRBV6-3 with TRBJ2-1; tentative D call: TRBD2 (7 bases). Germline CDR1 and CDR2: MNHEY and SVGEGT. The CDR3 length is 16 residues. V lost 6 bases, J lost 0 bases, and 15 bases lay in between. The CDR3 nucleotides are TGTGCCAGCAGACCCCGGGGGGCTAGCTCCTACAATGAGCAGTTCTTC. It translates to CASRPRGASSYNEQFF.

This clonotype was counted ten times or more. The gene calls are TRBV21-1 and TRBJ2-1; the table gives TRBD1 as D, unverified against the DNA. TRBV21-1 is a pseudogene. This CDR3 spans 19 amino acids. The CDR3 here is CASSKSFQGGAPSYNEQFF. The CDR3 coding sequence is TGTGCCAGCAGCAAATCTTTTCAAGGGGGGGCCCCATCCTACAATGAGCAGTTCTTC.

Many counts were recorded for this clonotype. V and J are TRBV11-2 and TRBJ2-5; D tentatively fits TRBD1 or TRBD2 (5 bases each). V was trimmed by 2 bases and J by 2 bases, leaving 12 bases between them. Germline V gene data show CDR1 as SGHAT and CDR2 as FQNNGV. CDR3 length: 15 residues. The CDR3, as DNA: TGTGCCAGCAGCTTACAGGGAGCAATTCAAGAGACCCAGTACTTC. Its protein is CASSLQGAIQETQYF.

The chain is built from TRBV28 and TRBJ1-1; 8 nucleotides agree with TRBD1. The CDR3 loop spans 13 amino acids. In germline, CDR1 is MDHEN, CDR2 SYDVKM. V lost 5 bases, J lost 8 bases, and 7 bases stayed unmatched. The CDR3: CASSPRDRPEAFF. The CDR3 coding sequence is TGTGCCAGCAGTCCGAGGGACAGGCCCGAAGCTTTCTTT.

The chain recombines TRBV14 with TRBJ2-7; the D is unclear. Germline CDR1 SGHDN, CDR2 FVKESK. The CDR3 loop spans 14 amino acids. Trimming took 1 base from V and 2 from J, leaving 9 bases between them. The CDR3 loop is CASSQGGDPYEQYF. CDR3 DNA: TGTGCCAGCAGCCAAGGAGGAGATCCCTACGAGCAGTACTTC.

This clonotype was detected many times. The chain joins TRBV3-1 to TRBJ1-5; the D gene is possibly TRBD1 (5 bases). The germline V gene encodes CDR1 LGHDT and CDR2 YNNKEL (reference sequence). The V gene lost 7 bases and the J gene lost 7 bases, with 32 bases spanning the gap. This CDR3 spans 19 amino acids. CDR3 sequence: CASTPRGGDEHGVRQPQHF. In DNA, the CDR3 is TGTGCCAGCACCCCACGTGGGGGAGACGAGCACGGCGTACGACAGCCCCAGCATTTT.

This clonotype came up many times. The CDR3 bases are TGTGCCAGCAGCTTCGGCGGGGGGGCCAAAAACATTCAGTACTTC. Protein product: CASSFGGGAKNIQYF. The chain uses TRBV7-2 and TRBJ2-4; 8 bases are a match to TRBD2. The CDR3 contains 15 residues. From germline, CDR1 is SGHTA and CDR2 FQGNSA. V trimming: 3 bases; J trimming: 1 base; junction bases outside the gene matches: 2.

The chain recombines TRBV18 with TRBJ2-2; 7 bases fit TRBD1. Trimming took 6 bases from V and 2 from J; bases not matched to a gene: 6. There are 15 residues in the CDR3. Germline assignment: CDR1 KGHSH and CDR2 LQKENI. The CDR3 here is CASSPGQANTGELFF. The CDR3 DNA is TGTGCCAGCTCCCCTGGACAGGCTAACACCGGGGAGCTGTTTTTT.